This is a list of T cell receptor beta chains from one sample in a study of regulatory T cells in long-lasting Graves disease. One entry per CDR3 protein results from TCRdb running MiXCR on the multiplex PCR reads. This table holds over 300,000 distinct CDR3 sequences, roughly a sixth found once. The specimen comprised peripheral blood mononuclear cells (PBMCs), sampled at new diagnosis, from a patient treated with antithyroid drugs. The receptors come from a female donor with Graves disease. The CDR3 runs from the conserved cysteine through the conserved F or W. The order of the fields is D gene, J gene, clone size, V gene, CDR3 protein, CDR3 DNA. The D gene is left open where the match is weak. Clone size is given for some rows only: seen once, a few or many times, or a class if the clone is expanded.

D gene: NA; J gene: TRBJ2-1; clone size: many; V gene: TRBV7-3; CDR3 protein: CASSLMGGGYNEQFF; CDR3 DNA: TGTGCCAGCAGCTTAATGGGGGGTGGATACAATGAGCAGTTCTTC
D gene: TRBD1; J gene: TRBJ1-4; clone size: many; V gene: TRBV20-1; CDR3 protein: CSARGTGGSTNEKLFF; CDR3 DNA: TGCAGTGCTAGAGGGACAGGGGGCAGTACTAATGAAAAACTGTTTTTT
D gene: TRBD2; J gene: TRBJ2-7; clone size: NA; V gene: TRBV19; CDR3 protein: CASTPSGASLTYEQYF; CDR3 DNA: TGTGCCAGTACCCCTAGCGGGGCCAGCCTAACCTACGAGCAGTACTTC
D gene: NA; J gene: TRBJ1-2; clone size: many; V gene: TRBV12-3/TRBV12-4; CDR3 protein: CASSPRGTVGYTF; CDR3 DNA: TGTGCCAGCAGTCCTCGGGGCACGGTCGGCTACACCTTC
D gene: TRBD1; J gene: TRBJ2-7; clone size: many; V gene: TRBV6-1; CDR3 protein: CASSSAWTGGDF; CDR3 DNA: TGTGCCAGCAGTAGCGCCTGGACAGGGGGCGACTTC
D gene: NA; J gene: TRBJ1-6; clone size: many; V gene: TRBV5-1; CDR3 protein: CASSLAQGQGNSPLHF; CDR3 DNA: TGCGCCAGCAGCCTCGCGCAGGGCCAGGGGAATTCACCCCTCCACTTT
D gene: TRBD1; J gene: TRBJ1-1; clone size: many; V gene: TRBV3-1; CDR3 protein: CASSPGQGKAFF; CDR3 DNA: TGTGCCAGCAGCCCCGGACAGGGGAAAGCTTTCTTT
D gene: NA; J gene: TRBJ1-2; clone size: many; V gene: TRBV20-1; CDR3 protein: CSARVPHYGYTF; CDR3 DNA: TGCAGTGCTAGAGTCCCTCACTATGGCTACACCTTC
D gene: NA; J gene: TRBJ2-1; clone size: many; V gene: TRBV27; CDR3 protein: CASTARGDPYNEQFF; CDR3 DNA: TGTGCCAGCACCGCAAGGGGGGATCCCTACAATGAGCAGTTCTTC
D gene: NA; J gene: TRBJ1-6; clone size: few; V gene: TRBV7-9; CDR3 protein: CASSLARVFNSPLHF; CDR3 DNA: TGTGCCAGCAGCTTAGCGCGGGTTTTCAATTCACCCCTCCACTTT
D gene: NA; J gene: TRBJ1-6; clone size: many; V gene: TRBV2; CDR3 protein: CAGNRDGGNSPLHF; CDR3 DNA: TGTGCCGGCAACCGGGACGGAGGCAATTCACCCCTCCACTTT
D gene: NA; J gene: TRBJ2-7; clone size: many; V gene: TRBV12-3/TRBV12-4; CDR3 protein: CASSDGQLDSYEQYF; CDR3 DNA: TGTGCCAGCAGTGACGGACAGCTGGATTCCTACGAGCAGTACTTC
D gene: TRBD1; J gene: TRBJ2-1; clone size: many; V gene: TRBV27; CDR3 protein: CASSLVGTGKYNEQFF; CDR3 DNA: TGTGCCAGCAGTTTAGTCGGGACAGGGAAATACAATGAGCAGTTCTTC